Following are 9 T cell receptor beta chains from one sample sequenced in a study of blood T cell repertoires in COVID-19. TCRdb keeps only in-frame clones here, not all; method: immunoSEQ multiplex PCR. Of 150,000 to 250,000 clones listed, roughly four fifths are singletons. The source material was PBMCs or T cells enriched from blood (not recorded which). All receptors come from a man aged 40-49 years who had recovered from COVID-19.

The genes are TRBV3-1 (or the pseudogene TRBV3-2) and TRBJ2-2; 9 bases align to TRBD1. The CDR3 length is 14 residues. The J segment lost 4 bases and the V segment lost 6 bases, leaving 3 bases of the junction unmatched. Germline V gene data show CDR1 as LGHDT and CDR2 as YNNKEL (reference sequence). CDR3 sequence: CASRLTGGTGELFF. The CDR3 region has the DNA TGTGCCAGCAGATTGACAGGGGGCACCGGGGAGCTGTTTTTT.

The table lists this clone with a count of one. The rearrangement joins TRBV7-3 to TRBJ2-7, with TRBD1 as a possible D gene (5 bases). CDR1 and CDR2 (germline): SGHTA, FQGTGA. V lost 2 bases, J lost 2 bases, and 10 bases lay in between. The CDR3 is made up of 14 amino acids. CDR3 region: CASSLQGGTYEQYF. Written as DNA, the CDR3 is TGTGCCAGCAGCTTACAGGGCGGTACCTACGAGCAGTACTTC.

This chain uses TRBV14 with TRBJ2-7, with TRBD2 matching over 14 bases. The junction had 5 bases not matched to a gene; V was cut back by 3 bases and J by 4 bases. The germline gives CDR1 SGHDN, CDR2 FVKESK. There are 16 residues in the CDR3. CDR3 protein: CASSHPGLAGGYEQYF. CDR3 nucleotide sequence: TGTGCCAGCAGCCATCCCGGACTAGCGGGAGGTTACGAGCAGTACTTC.

The genes are TRBV29-1 and TRBJ1-4; 7 bases are shared with TRBD1. The germline CDR1 and CDR2 sequences are SQVTM and ANQGSEA. V was pared by 6 bases and J by 7 bases, with 5 bases of the junction left unmatched. The CDR3 covers 12 residues. CDR3 sequence reads: CSVTDRAEKLFF. The CDR3 DNA is TGCAGCGTCACCGACAGGGCTGAAAAACTGTTTTTT.

In its sample, this clone was seen a few times. The gene calls are TRBV2 and TRBJ1-1; 9 bases fit TRBD1. V trimming: 8 bases; J trimming: 1 base; junction bases outside the gene matches: 5. CDR1 is SNHLY, CDR2 FYNNEI, per germline. The CDR3 extends over 14 amino acids. CDR3 sequence: CASPGTGKNTEAFF. The CDR3 nucleotides are TGTGCCAGCCCTGGGACAGGGAAGAACACTGAAGCTTTCTTT.

The V gene is TRBV6-5, the J gene TRBJ1-6, with TRBD1 as a possible D gene (5 bases). This CDR3 contains 14 residues. CDR1 MNHEY and CDR2 SVGAGI come from the germline V gene. Trimming shortened V by 7 bases and J by 8 bases, and 15 bases separated the two germline ends. The CDR3 here is CASTPTEHHSPLHF. Written as DNA, the CDR3 is TGTGCCAGCACGCCGACAGAACACCATTCACCCCTCCACTTT.

J is TRBJ1-5 and V is TRBV12-3 or TRBV12-4, with 9 bases fitting TRBD1. After removal of 3 bases from V and 7 bases from J, the junction contained 1 base not matched to a gene. The length of the CDR3 is 13 residues. CDR3 nucleotide sequence: TGTGCCAGCAGTTTTGACAGGGGGCAGCCCCAGCATTTT. Protein product: CASSFDRGQPQHF.

The rearrangement uses TRBV18 and TRBJ2-7; 8 nucleotides agree with TRBD1. The J segment lost 3 bases and the V segment lost 3 bases, leaving 7 bases of the junction unmatched. Germline CDR1 KGHSH, CDR2 LQKENI. This CDR3 contains 15 residues. The CDR3 DNA reads TGTGCCAGCTCACCGCCGGGGGACAGGCTCTACGAGCAGTACTTC. Protein: CASSPPGDRLYEQYF. Using reference TRBV18 and TRBJ2-7 for the parts outside the CDR3, the full variable domain is NAGVMQNPRHLVRRRGQEARLRCSPMKGHSHVYWYRQLPEEGLKFMVYLQKENIIDESGMPKERFSAEFPKEGPSILRIQQVVRGDSAAYFCASSPPGDRLYEQYFGPGTRLTVT.

The chain is built from TRBV7-2 and TRBJ2-1; 7 nucleotides match TRBD2. J was trimmed by 3 bases and V by 9 bases; bases with no gene match: 2. CDR3 length: 12 amino acids. The germline gives CDR1 SGHTA, CDR2 FQGNSA. The CDR3 coding sequence is TGTGCCAGTATAGCGGGCTACAATGAGCAGTTCTTC. Translating gives CASIAGYNEQFF.